The 23 T cell receptor beta chains given below trace back to one sample, sequenced in a study of identical twins. TCRdb analysed the 5' RACE reads with MiXCR anew, one entry per CDR3 protein. The table includes about 920,000 distinct CDR3 sequences, approximately 13% detected once. Another study also made use of these data, one on yellow fever vaccine responses in identical twins.

Sequenced material: PBMCs. The source of these receptors is a woman aged 18-29 years in good health.

This clonotype has more than one count but fewer than ten. The chain is built from TRBV12-3 or TRBV12-4 and TRBJ2-3; 9 bases are a match to TRBD2. Trimming removed 3 bases from V and 4 bases from J; junction bases left unmatched: 8. This CDR3 is 16 amino acids long. This CDR3 reads CASSFRSGRSSDTQYF. The CDR3 nucleotides are TGTGCCAGCAGTTTCCGTAGCGGGAGAAGCTCAGATACGCAGTATTTT.

This clonotype appeared a few times. This chain uses TRBV24-1 with TRBJ2-7; 7 bases match TRBD1. The CDR3 is made up of 15 amino acids. Germline V gene lookup returns CDR1 KGHDR and CDR2 SFDVKD. The V segment lost 3 bases and the J segment 0 bases; nucleotides outside the gene matches: 4. CDR3 in DNA: TGTGCCACCAGTGATGCCGGGACAGACTCCTACGAGCAGTACTTC. Translating gives CATSDAGTDSYEQYF.

The CDR3 nucleotides are TGTGCCACCAGTGATTTTGAAGACTACACAGATACGCAGTATTTT. Amino acid sequence: CATSDFEDYTDTQYF. The rearrangement links TRBV24-1 to TRBJ2-3; maybe TRBD2 (5 bases). CDR3 length: 15 amino acids. CDR1 KGHDR and CDR2 SFDVKD come from the germline V gene. V was shortened by 1 base and J by 2 bases, with 9 bases between the two germline ends.

The table lists this clonotype with many counts. The rearrangement uses TRBV14 and TRBJ2-7; the D gene is possibly TRBD1 (5 bases). CDR3 length equals 15 residues. Trimming cost V 2 bases and J 3 bases, with 14 bases left between them. From germline, CDR1 is SGHDN and CDR2 FVKESK. The chain's CDR3 is CASSQTLGVFYEQYF. CDR3 bases: TGTGCCAGCAGCCAAACATTAGGGGTGTTCTACGAGCAGTACTTC.

This clonotype was seen more than once but under ten times. The rearrangement joins TRBV5-1 to TRBJ2-2, with 8 bases lining up with TRBD2. J gave up 7 bases and V 6 bases, and 8 bases lay outside the gene matches. Germline assignment: CDR1 SGHRS and CDR2 YFSETQ. CDR3 length: 14 amino acids. CDR3 residues: CASTSGGPDGELFF. The DNA for the CDR3 is TGCGCCAGCACCTCGGGGGGGCCGGACGGGGAGCTGTTTTTT.

There are many counts of this clonotype. The chain has TRBV20-1 and TRBJ2-1, with a weak D call TRBD1 (6 bases). Germline assignment: CDR1 DFQATT and CDR2 SNEGSKA (reference sequence). Trimming pared 1 base from V and 3 bases from J, leaving 10 bases between. This CDR3 has 14 residues. CDR3: CSARARGNYNEQFF. The CDR3 coding sequence is TGCAGTGCTAGAGCCAGGGGAAACTACAATGAGCAGTTCTTC.

CDR3 sequence: CASRTTGRGNTGELFF. The CDR3 region has the DNA TGTGCCAGCAGAACGACAGGGCGGGGGAACACCGGGGAGCTGTTTTTT. This chain joins TRBV12-3 or TRBV12-4 and TRBJ2-2; D might be TRBD1 (7 bases). Trimming left V 6 bases short and J 1 base short, with 15 bases between. The CDR3 spans 16 residues.

The CDR3 coding sequence is TGTGCCAGCAGCTTGGGCTGGACGGGGAATGAGCAGTTCTTC. It codes for CASSLGWTGNEQFF. V and J are TRBV7-9 and TRBJ2-1; tentative D call: TRBD2 (5 bases). V was clipped by 3 bases and J by 7 bases, with 13 bases between them. The CDR3 loop spans 14 amino acids. Germline CDR1 SEHNR, CDR2 FQNEAQ (reference sequence).

This CDR3 is CASSQGLLAGARGEQFF. In DNA form, the CDR3 reads TGCGCCAGCAGCCAAGGTCTTCTAGCGGGAGCCCGGGGTGAGCAGTTCTTC. This chain connects TRBV4-1 to TRBJ2-1, with 10 bases fitting TRBD2. V lost 1 base and J lost 9; bases outside the gene matches: 12. The CDR3 runs 17 residues. From germline, CDR1 is MGHRA and CDR2 YSYEKL.

The chain joins TRBV6-1 to TRBJ2-4, with TRBD1 matching 8 bases. This CDR3 spans 13 amino acids. With 4 bases clipped from V and 5 bases from J, the junction kept 1 base outside the gene matches. Germline V gives CDR1 MNHNS, CDR2 SASEGT. DNA of the CDR3: TGTGCCAGCAGTGCAGGGGGCGAAAACATTCAGTACTTC. Encoded protein: CASSAGGENIQYF.

This clonotype has only a few counts. The rearrangement uses TRBV14 and TRBJ2-1; tentative D call: TRBD2 (6 bases). The V gene lost 6 bases and the J gene lost 1 base, with 10 bases spanning the gap. Germline-derived CDR1 and CDR2 are SGHDN and FVKESK. The CDR3 is made up of 14 amino acids. CDR3: CASRVGGSYNEQFF. CDR3 sequence (DNA): TGTGCCAGCAGAGTCGGGGGATCCTACAATGAGCAGTTCTTC.

V gene TRBV7-8 combines with J gene TRBJ2-3; TRBD2 matches 7 bases. The V and J ends lost 4 bases and 3 bases, in that order; junction bases with no gene match: 10. This CDR3 region has 16 residues. Germline values: CDR1 SGHVS, CDR2 FQNEAQ. The CDR3: CASSSKWGGTTDTQYF. The CDR3 bases are TGTGCCAGCAGCTCAAAGTGGGGGGGTACAACAGATACGCAGTATTTT.

This clonotype turned up a few times. CDR3 sequence (DNA): TGCAGTGCTAGAGATCGGAAGATAGGGTATTACAATGAGCAGTTCTTC. It encodes CSARDRKIGYYNEQFF. V is TRBV20-1 and J is TRBJ2-1; D remains unclear. Germline V lookup: CDR1 DFQATT, CDR2 SNEGSKA (reference sequence). The CDR3 sequence is 16 residues long. Deletions cut 0 bases from V and 4 bases from J, with 16 bases between.

This chain joins TRBV3-1 and TRBJ1-1; 9 bases line up with TRBD1. Germline trimming cut 7 bases from V and 3 bases from J; bases unmatched to any gene: 6. Germline CDR1 is LGHDT and CDR2 is YNNKEL (reference sequence). The CDR3 loop spans 14 amino acids. The CDR3 bases are TGTGCCAGCACTGGGGACAGGGTGGACACTGAAGCTTTCTTT. Amino acids: CASTGDRVDTEAFF.

This clonotype was counted ten times or more. One end of the junction varies from germline; a read error may be responsible. V is TRBV5-1 and J is TRBJ2-1; D assignment may be TRBD1 or TRBD2 (6 bases each). CDR3 size: 13 residues. Per the germline V gene, CDR1 is SGHRS and CDR2 is YFSETQ. For the CDR3, the DNA is TGTGCCAGCAGCTTAGGGGGGTCCAATGAGCAGTTCTTC. Encoded protein: CASSLGGSNEQFF.

The chain couples TRBV5-1 to TRBJ2-4, with D perhaps being TRBD1 or TRBD2 (5 bases each). The V end was cut by 4 bases, the J end by 0 bases, with 11 bases between. The CDR3 loop spans 15 amino acids. Germline V gene sequence: CDR1 SGHRS, CDR2 YFSETQ. The CDR3 DNA follows: TGCGCCAGCAGCAACCCCGGGGCAGCCAAAAACATTCAGTACTTC. Amino acid sequence: CASSNPGAAKNIQYF.

This clonotype was seen many times. The chain couples TRBV5-6 to TRBJ1-3; no firm D call. The CDR3 consists of 14 residues. V was pared by 4 bases and J by 0 bases, with 8 bases between. Germline-derived CDR1 and CDR2 are SGHDT and YYEEEE. CDR3 sequence reads: CASSGWSSGNTIYF. CDR3 DNA: TGTGCCAGCAGCGGGTGGAGCTCTGGAAACACCATATATTTT.

The chain recombines TRBV12-3 or TRBV12-4 with TRBJ1-3; the D is unclear. The CDR3 consists of 14 residues. Trimming pared 6 bases from V and 0 bases from J, leaving 9 bases between. The CDR3, as DNA: TGTGCCAGCAGACCCGGGAGCTCTGGAAACACCATATATTTT. As protein: CASRPGSSGNTIYF.

V usage is TRBV12-5 and J usage is TRBJ2-3, with 11 positions matching TRBD2. Germline V gives CDR1 LGHNT, CDR2 FRNRAP. Trimming took 6 bases from V and 2 from J; bases not matched to a gene: 7. This CDR3 comprises 16 residues. CDR3 region: CASGLRLAGLTDTQYF. CDR3 coding DNA: TGTGCTAGTGGCCTACGACTAGCGGGGCTCACAGATACGCAGTATTTT.

This clonotype has only a few counts. CDR3 in amino acids: CASSLALGASGRVYEQYF. The CDR3 DNA follows: TGTGCCAGCAGCTTAGCGCTCGGGGCTAGCGGGAGAGTCTACGAGCAGTACTTC. The chain is built from TRBV11-1 and TRBJ2-7, with 10 bases identical to TRBD2. The CDR3 is made up of 18 amino acids. Germline V gene lookup returns CDR1 SGHAT and CDR2 FQDESV (reference sequence). J gave up 3 bases and V 0 bases, and 11 bases lay outside the gene matches.

This clonotype was recorded a few times. The rearrangement uses TRBV6-5 and TRBJ1-1; D not resolved. The V and J ends lost 1 base and 4 bases respectively, with 10 bases between them. CDR3 length: 14 residues. Germline V CDR1 and CDR2: MNHEY, SVGAGI. The CDR3: CASSYWGIGTEAFF. In DNA form, the CDR3 reads TGTGCCAGCAGTTACTGGGGTATCGGCACTGAAGCTTTCTTT.

This clonotype was counted only a few times. DNA for the CDR3: TGTGCCAGCAGCTTAGATGGTAGCGGAAACGAGCAGTACTTC. Translation gives CASSLDGSGNEQYF. The chain recombines TRBV7-6 with TRBJ2-7, with TRBD2 as a possible D gene (6 bases). The CDR3 runs 14 residues. The germline gives CDR1 SGHVS, CDR2 FNYEAQ. V was cut by 1 base and J by 5 bases, with 12 bases left in between.

This clonotype came up a few times. This chain connects TRBV6-5 to TRBJ1-1, with D hard to call. The CDR3 runs 13 residues. Germline CDR1 reads MNHEY; CDR2 reads SVGAGI. V was clipped by 0 bases and J by 12 bases, with 14 bases between them. The CDR3 reads CASSYSKGFSPFF. In DNA form, the CDR3 reads TGTGCCAGCAGTTACTCGAAGGGTTTTAGCCCTTTCTTT.